This paragraph covers one T cell receptor (beta chain) sequence. Random-hexamer reverse transcription was applied to roughly 0.5 to 1 ug RNA. TCRdb fed the immunoSEQ multiplex PCR reads into MiXCR, producing one record per CDR3 protein. The sample contains under 85,000 distinct CDR3 sequences, around 94% of which appear only once. The source of the sample is a study of CD8 T cells in Susac syndrome. About the study: Clinical remission applied to roughly eight sequenced Susac syndrome patients, and five or six had active disease.

The CDR3 consists of 13 residues. V lost 2 bases and J 4 bases, leaving 6 bases between the germline ends. CDR1 and CDR2 from the germline V gene are KGHSY and FQNENV. Bulk CD8+ and CD4+ cells came from magnetic negative isolation; CD8+ TEMRA by FACS. The receptor's source is a human donor with Susac syndrome. The genes are TRBV16 and TRBJ1-5; D is undetermined. Sequencing was done on a sample of CD8+ T cells from PBMCs. CDR3 sequence reads: CASSQDGNQPQHF. The DNA for the CDR3 is TGTGCCAGCAGCCAAGACGGGAATCAGCCCCAGCATTTT.